This T cell receptor (beta chain) derives from a study of T cells after yellow fever vaccination (dated by TCRdb to about 2019). A note on the overall study: Libraries from fractions with low cell numbers were prepared with the SMART-Seq v4 Ultra Low Input RNA kit. To follow T-cell clones before and after both primary and booster YFV17D yellow fever vaccination, bulk TCR alpha and beta repertoires underwent longitudinal sequencing. The cohort comprised two healthy male donors, one aged 18 to 30 and one aged 30 to 40 years. Blood was drawn at multiple timepoints before and after primary and secondary immunization, with bulk PBMC replicates and cell subsets isolated. The study at large found these results: Computational filtering was required because FACS-sorted repertoires could contain abundant contaminating clonotypes from the bulk population. The secondary T-cell response was found to be weaker but faster than the primary response, with a peak reached on day 5 rather than on day 15. Because the study included only a couple of donors, the extent to which the findings can be generalized is limited. Most clones expanded after primary vaccination (around 96% of CD4 and 70% to 90% of CD8) were re-detected after the booster, suggesting that broad memory maintenance occurred. A small share of clonotypes occurred in both CD4 and CD8 compartments, likely arising from convergent recombination.

Synthesis of TCR cDNA relied on 5'RACE template switching, a step that introduced a universal primer site along with unique molecular identifiers. Priming of cDNA synthesis was performed from both the TCR alpha and TCR beta constant segments. Two PCR steps were used to amplify libraries, with sample barcodes and sequencing adapters being added in the second step. Sequencing of libraries was done on Illumina HiSeq 2500 (2x100 bp) or NovaSeq (2x150 bp). From the authors' description of their analysis: MIGEC was used to demultiplex reads and collapse the reads into UMI consensus sequences, and MiXCR was used for V(D)J alignment. Vaccine-responding clonotypes were defined with edgeR using replicate PBMC samples, requiring FDR below 0.01 and a log2 fold change above 5 up to day 15. Bulk clonotypes were assigned CD4 or CD8 identity according to which sequenced CD4 or CD8 repertoire held them at higher abundance. Using fastp at Q25 and MiXCR, TCRdb reprocessed the public reads and kept productive beta chains. Merged by CDR3 protein, the rows form single entries marked with the most common genes and DNA. TCRdb, not the original authors, processed these V and J calls. For this sample the table gives some 550,000 distinct CDR3 sequences, of which under 25% were detected only once. Together, the top ten hold 14% of the sample.

Turning to this clonotype: The antigen it binds to is not known. No base quality values were provided; no much bigger clone lies one nucleotide off.

The sample's treatment or condition label is to be understood as: live attenuated yellow fever vaccine strain. At each blood-draw timepoint, two biological replicates of bulk PBMCs were obtained. PBMCs were isolated from peripheral blood using a standard Ficoll-Paque protocol. TriZol was used to extract RNA from bulk PBMCs, CD4 and CD8 fractions, and dextramer-positive and dextramer-negative fractions. The germline V gene (reference sequence) supplies CDR1 PRHDT and CDR2 FYEKMQ. Taken from cysteine to phenylalanine, the CDR3 has 16 residues. Only CDR3 DNA remains: 48 bases, in frame from the first base. Germline trimming amounts to 4 bases on V and 6 bases on J, with 15 as the count of junction bases outside the gene matches.

The receptor's source is a young man who received the YFV17D yellow fever vaccine. The sequence is built from TRBV13 and TRBJ2-7; the central 7 bases match TRBD2. The specimen comprised PBMCs, sampled 15 days after the yellow fever booster vaccination. In nucleotide form, the sequence is TGTGCCAGCAGCTCATATTCGTCGGCGGGAGAAAGCGAGCAGTACTTC. Its protein is CASSSYSSAGESEQYF. Extended through the reference TRBV13 and TRBJ2-7 proteins, this CDR3 yields the full variable domain: AAGVIQSPRHLIKEKRETATLKCYPIPRHDTVYWYQQGPGQDPQFLISFYEKMQSDKGSIPDRFSAQQFSDYHSELNMSSLELGDSALYFCASSSYSSAGESEQYFGPGTRLTVT.